One sample yielded the 28 T cell receptor beta chains listed below, sequenced in a study of control samples from healthy donors and cancer patients. TCRdb's table, derived via immunoSEQ multiplex PCR, lists solely in-frame clones and lacks some. This table holds 100,000 to 150,000 clones, roughly 92% found once. Sample: PBMCs. All receptors come from a man older than 75 with head and neck cancer.

The rearrangement links TRBV25-1 to TRBJ1-4, with unresolved D. The CDR3 covers 13 residues. Germline CDR1 is MGHDK and CDR2 is SYGVNS. Trimming took 4 bases from V and 8 from J, leaving 11 bases between them. The CDR3, as DNA: TGTGCCAGCAGTGCGCCATCCCGGGAAAAACTGTTTTTT. Translation: CASSAPSREKLFF. The full variable domain, in which reference TRBV25-1 and TRBJ1-4 provide the parts outside the CDR3, is EADIYQTPRYLVIGTGKKITLECSQTMGHDKMYWYQQDPGMELHLIHYSYGVNSTEKGDLSSESTVSRIRTEHFPLTLESARPSHTSQYLCASSAPSREKLFFGSGTQLSVL.

The V call is TRBV9, the J call TRBJ2-1; 10 bases map to TRBD1. Germline V gene sequence: CDR1 SGDLS, CDR2 YYNGEE. The CDR3 is 15 residues long. J gave up 2 bases and V 2 bases, and 1 base lay outside the gene matches. The CDR3 here is CASSVTGGTYNEQFF. The CDR3 DNA is TGTGCCAGCAGCGTGACAGGGGGCACCTACAATGAGCAGTTCTTC.

CDR3 amino acids: CASSVGAGAHYEQYF. In nucleotides, the CDR3 is TGTGCCAGCAGCGTAGGAGCAGGGGCCCACTACGAGCAGTACTTC. J is TRBJ2-7 and V is TRBV9; D might be TRBD1 (6 bases). The CDR3 covers 15 residues. V gave up 0 bases and J gave up 3 bases, with 13 bases separating them. Per the germline V gene, CDR1 is SGDLS and CDR2 is YYNGEE.

The J gene is TRBJ1-1, the V gene TRBV4-1; 10 bases map to TRBD1. The V gene end was trimmed by 0 bases and the J gene end by 5 bases; junction bases not matched to a gene: 12. CDR1 and CDR2 (germline): MGHRA, YSYEKL. The CDR3 spans 18 residues. CDR3 amino acids: CASSQDSRDRGQWTEAFF. The CDR3 DNA follows: TGCGCCAGCAGCCAAGATTCCCGAGACAGGGGGCAATGGACTGAAGCTTTCTTT.

The CDR3: CASSMGTVYGYTF. Written as DNA, the CDR3 is TGTGCCAGTAGTATGGGGACAGTCTATGGCTACACCTTC. V is TRBV19 and J is TRBJ1-2; 7 bases are a match to TRBD1. With 3 bases clipped from V and 4 bases from J, the junction kept 2 bases outside the gene matches. CDR3 size: 13 residues. CDR1 LNHDA and CDR2 SQIVND come from the germline V gene (reference sequence).

This chain uses TRBV18 with TRBJ1-1, with a tentative D call TRBD1 (5 bases). V was shortened by 2 bases and J by 3 bases, with 10 bases between the two germline ends. Looked up from germline, CDR1 is KGHSH and CDR2 is LQKENI. CDR3 length: 14 amino acids. Written as DNA, the CDR3 is TGTGCCAGCTCACCAAATAAGGGGCACACTGAAGCTTTCTTT. The encoded protein is CASSPNKGHTEAFF.

Here the CDR3 DNA reads TGCGCCAGCAGCTTAGGCGAAAATTCACCCCTCCACTTT. Amino acids: CASSLGENSPLHF. The chain employs TRBV5-1 and TRBJ1-6; the D is unclear. Germline CDR1 and CDR2: SGHRS and YFSETQ. V dropped 2 bases and J dropped 7 bases, with 7 bases sitting between them. The CDR3 is 13 residues long.

On this clone itself: The same CDR3 is also encoded by other DNA sequences in this sample. The CDR3 sequence: CASSFQRGGETQYF. In DNA form, the CDR3 reads TGTGCCAGCAGCTTCCAGCGGGGTGGAGAGACCCAGTACTTC. This chain links TRBV7-2 with TRBJ2-5; the match to TRBD2 covers 7 bases. The CDR3 has 14 residues. J was trimmed by 4 bases and V by 3 bases; bases with no gene match: 5. Germline V CDR1 and CDR2: SGHTA, FQGNSA.

This chain connects TRBV20-1 to TRBJ2-3, with D possibly being TRBD2 (5 bases). CDR3 length: 12 residues. V was pared by 3 bases and J by 5 bases, with 9 bases between. Germline V CDR1 and CDR2: DFQATT, SNEGSKA (reference sequence). CDR3 loop: CSASTRGDTQYF. Here the CDR3 DNA reads TGCAGTGCTAGTACTAGAGGAGATACGCAGTATTTT.

This rearrangement joins TRBV7-2 to TRBJ2-3; D remains unclear. CDR1 SGHTA and CDR2 FQGNSA come from the germline V gene. The CDR3 loop spans 11 amino acids. Trimming stripped 5 bases from V and 6 bases from J, with 6 bases between. The CDR3 DNA sequence: TGTGCCAGCAGCAGGTTGGATACGCAGTATTTT. Encoded protein: CASSRLDTQYF.

This chain joins TRBV5-1 and TRBJ1-2, with D maybe TRBD1 (5 bases). The CDR3 is 14 residues long. V was pared by 4 bases and J by 4 bases, with 14 bases between. From germline, CDR1 is SGHRS and CDR2 YFSETQ. The CDR3, as DNA: TGCGCCAGCAGCCTGGGGGAGGGATCCTATGGCTACACCTTC. This sequence encodes CASSLGEGSYGYTF.

The rearrangement links TRBV5-1 to TRBJ1-6; D is undetermined. V lost 3 bases and J lost 8, with 9 bases in between. Looked up from germline, CDR1 is SGHRS and CDR2 is YFSETQ. CDR3 length: 13 residues. CDR3 sequence (DNA): TGCGCCAGCAGCTCAGGTCCAGATTCACCCCTCCACTTT. This encodes CASSSGPDSPLHF.

This chain joins TRBV5-4 and TRBJ1-3; a possible D gene is TRBD1 (5 bases). Trimming shortened V by 4 bases and J by 2 bases, and 19 bases separated the two germline ends. Germline V lookup: CDR1 SGHNT, CDR2 YYREEE (reference sequence). CDR3 length: 17 residues. This CDR3 is CASSPSPVEGPGNTIYF. The CDR3 nucleotides read TGTGCCAGCAGCCCATCTCCCGTGGAGGGACCTGGAAACACCATATATTTT. Full variable domain (rest looked up from reference TRBV5-4 and TRBJ1-3): ETGVTQSPTHLIKTRGQQVTLRCSSQSGHNTVSWYQQALGQGPQFIFQYYREEENGRGNFPPRFSGLQFPNYSSELNVNALELDDSALYLCASSPSPVEGPGNTIYFGEGSWLTVV.

The chain employs TRBV18 and TRBJ1-2; D remains unclear. This CDR3 is built from 15 residues. In germline, CDR1 is KGHSH, CDR2 LQKENI. The V end was cut by 6 bases, the J end by 8 bases, with 22 bases between. The CDR3 nucleotides read TGTGCCAGCTCGCTACTTGTACCGGATAATCACGGCTACACCTTC. It yields the protein CASSLLVPDNHGYTF.

V and J are TRBV7-7 and TRBJ2-1, with 11 bases fitting TRBD2. Trimming removed 5 bases from V and 3 bases from J; junction bases left unmatched: 6. In germline, CDR1 is SSHAT, CDR2 FNYEAQ (reference sequence). CDR3 length equals 16 residues. CDR3 DNA: TGTGCCAGCAGCCAAGGACTAGCGGGTTACTACAATGAGCAGTTCTTC. It translates to CASSQGLAGYYNEQFF.

Concerning this clone itself: Other DNA sequences in the same sample also yield this CDR3. J is TRBJ2-7 and V is TRBV6-5; D unclear. The germline V gene encodes CDR1 MNHEY and CDR2 SVGAGI. The CDR3 has 14 residues. Trimming took off 0 bases at V and 0 bases at J, with 6 bases between the two ends. In nucleotides, the CDR3 is TGTGCCAGCAGTTACTCGGGCAGCTCCTACGAGCAGTACTTC. It translates to CASSYSGSSYEQYF.

This clone was counted a single time. The chain combines TRBV20-1 with TRBJ2-7; unclear D gene. Germline V lookup: CDR1 DFQATT, CDR2 SNEGSKA (reference sequence). The CDR3 totals 12 residues. Deletions cut 3 bases from V and 7 bases from J, with 13 bases between. CDR3 nucleotides: TGCAGTGCTAGTTGGGTATTCGGGGAGCAGTACTTC. Its translation is CSASWVFGEQYF.

The rearrangement links TRBV10-1 to TRBJ1-3, with unresolved D. Trimming removed 3 bases at V and 0 bases at J, with 6 bases between. In germline, CDR1 is WNHNN, CDR2 SYGVQD (reference sequence). The CDR3 sequence is 14 residues long. The CDR3 is CASSEEYSGNTIYF. The CDR3 bases are TGCGCCAGCAGTGAAGAGTACTCTGGAAACACCATATATTTT.

The V gene is TRBV5-1, the J gene TRBJ1-1; D remains ambiguous. V lost 4 bases, J lost 3 bases, and 10 bases lay in between. This CDR3 comprises 13 residues. Germline V gene data show CDR1 as SGHRS and CDR2 as YFSETQ. This chain's CDR3 is CASSAGPDTEAFF. DNA of the CDR3: TGCGCCAGCAGCGCGGGTCCTGACACTGAAGCTTTCTTT.

The chain links TRBV4-1 to TRBJ2-2; the D gene is possibly TRBD2 (6 bases). V was cut by 0 bases and J by 4 bases, with 15 bases left in between. The CDR3 length is 17 residues. CDR1 is MGHRA, CDR2 YSYEKL, per germline. CDR3 residues: CASSQEGAGAGTGELFF. The DNA of the CDR3 is TGCGCCAGCAGCCAAGAAGGAGCCGGAGCGGGCACCGGGGAGCTGTTTTTT.

This chain uses TRBV6-1 with TRBJ2-7; 12 nucleotides agree with TRBD2. The CDR3 totals 18 residues. CDR1 is MNHNS, CDR2 SASEGT, per germline. Unmatched junction bases numbered 11, after V lost 1 base and J lost 4 bases. CDR3: CASSEGTSGENRHYEQYF. The DNA for the CDR3 is TGTGCCAGCAGTGAAGGGACTAGCGGGGAAAACCGACATTACGAGCAGTACTTC.

This rearrangement joins TRBV4-1 to TRBJ1-2; 8 nucleotides match TRBD1. The trim removed 4 bases at V and 0 bases at J, leaving 4 bases unmatched. The CDR3 is made up of 15 amino acids. Looked up from germline, CDR1 is MGHRA and CDR2 is YSYEKL. This CDR3 is CASSLTGGANYGYTF. The CDR3 nucleotides read TGCGCCAGCAGCCTCACAGGGGGTGCTAACTATGGCTACACCTTC.

The chain employs TRBV7-2 and TRBJ2-1; 8 bases align to TRBD2. CDR1 is SGHTA and CDR2 is FQGNSA in the germline V gene. V was pared by 8 bases and J by 9 bases, with 12 bases of the junction left unmatched. The CDR3 runs 14 residues. This CDR3 is CASLAVAGQSEQFF. The CDR3 nucleotides are TGTGCCAGCCTGGCGGTAGCGGGACAAAGTGAGCAGTTCTTC.

This clone was observed once. The chain joins TRBV18 to TRBJ1-3; D gene unclear. The V gene's germline CDR1 is KGHSH and CDR2 LQKENI. The CDR3 runs 17 residues. V gave up 2 bases and J gave up 2 bases, with 16 bases separating them. The CDR3 reads CASSPSLGMGTGNTIYF. CDR3 bases: TGTGCCAGCTCACCAAGTTTGGGGATGGGGACTGGAAACACCATATATTTT. Full variable domain (missing parts from reference TRBV18 and TRBJ1-3): NAGVMQNPRHLVRRRGQEARLRCSPMKGHSHVYWYRQLPEEGLKFMVYLQKENIIDESGMPKERFSAEFPKEGPSILRIQQVVRGDSAAYFCASSPSLGMGTGNTIYFGEGSWLTVV.

Only one count was recorded for this clone. This chain links TRBV6-2 or TRBV6-3 with TRBJ2-7; 7 positions agree with TRBD2. The CDR3 extends over 15 amino acids. Germline V gene lookup returns CDR1 MNHEY and CDR2 SVGEGT. Trimming at V came to 0 bases and at J to 2 bases, leaving 4 bases not matched to a gene. CDR3 amino acids: CASSYSGGLAYEQYF. In DNA form, the CDR3 reads TGTGCCAGCAGTTACTCGGGCGGACTAGCCTACGAGCAGTACTTC.

Only a few counts were recorded for this clone. V usage is TRBV6-5 and J usage is TRBJ1-2, with 7 bases that match TRBD1. The CDR3 has 15 amino acids. V dropped 5 bases and J dropped 5; count of bases not matched to a gene: 11. In germline, CDR1 is MNHEY, CDR2 SVGAGI. CDR3 in DNA: TGTGCCAGCAGTCGCCGTCTAGGGGGCGAATATGGCTACACCTTC. This translates into CASSRRLGGEYGYTF.

The genes are TRBV27 and TRBJ2-5; 12 nucleotides line up with TRBD2. Germline CDR1 MNHEY, CDR2 SMNVEV (reference sequence). The ends lost 7 bases at V and 0 bases at J; junction bases unmatched: 12. The CDR3 extends over 18 amino acids. In nucleotides, the CDR3 is TGTGCCAGCAAAAGTGTTGGACTAGCGGGACCGTACCAAGAGACCCAGTACTTC. Translated: CASKSVGLAGPYQETQYF.

The chain combines TRBV9 with TRBJ2-3; 8 nucleotides align to TRBD2. This CDR3 comprises 17 residues. The germline CDR1 and CDR2 sequences are SGDLS and YYNGEE. Unmatched junction bases numbered 15, after V lost 3 bases and J lost 6 bases. This CDR3 reads CASSAYLDSGMADTQYF. The CDR3 DNA reads TGTGCCAGCAGCGCCTACTTAGATAGCGGGATGGCTGATACGCAGTATTTT.